This T cell receptor (beta chain) was observed in a study of blood T cell repertoires in COVID-19. For the study at large: The samples span acute and convalescent COVID-19 from the United States, Italy and Spain. In each case, the material was cDNA or gDNA derived from T cells, B-cell-depleted T cells, or PBMCs.

In the authors' workflow: Amplified reference gene primers provided the basis for estimating nucleated cell counts. The assay was immunoSEQ multiplex PCR, and TCRdb's table has in-frame clones only and misses some. V and J calls and clone size are those listed in that table; D and trimming were worked out from the DNA. The sample gives 300,000 to 400,000 clones, roughly 90% of which show up once; around 3% is in the top ten. The V gene's germline CDR1 is SEHNR and CDR2 FQNEAQ (reference sequence). Trimming left V 4 bases short and J 4 bases short, with 8 bases between. CDR3 size: 12 residues. This clone was observed a handful of times.

This clonotype was obtained from a woman in her twenties or thirties with COVID-19, enrolled during active disease. The rearrangement uses TRBV7-9 and TRBJ2-7; D remains unclear. The sample consisted of peripheral blood. The chain's CDR3 is CASSSVNYEQYV. DNA for the CDR3: TGTGCCAGCAGCTCGGTAAATTACGAGCAGTACGTC.